This TCR beta chain was observed in a study of blood T cell repertoires in COVID-19. Study background: COVID-19 samples, acute and convalescent, were from the United States, Italy and Spain.

This clone came up a few times. The CDR3 length is 15 residues. Germline values: CDR1 SNHLY, CDR2 FYNNEI. With 7 bases removed from V and 7 bases from J, the gap between germline ends came to 19 bases. As handled by the study authors: Nucleated cell number was recorded as an estimate derived from reference gene primer amplification. Repertoires were generated with immunoSEQ multiplex PCR, while TCRdb's copy carries only in-frame clones and drops some. The V and J calls and clone size come from that table; D and trimming were worked out from the DNA. The table lists 30,000 or so clones, about four fifths of them singletons.

The V call is TRBV2, the J call TRBJ1-4; D perhaps matches TRBD1 (5 bases). Sequencing was done on a sample of peripheral blood. The sequence was obtained from a man aged 80 or over with active COVID-19. CDR3 residues: CASTPGRSGSEKLFF. CDR3 DNA: TGTGCCAGCACCCCCGGGAGGTCAGGGAGTGAAAAACTGTTTTTT.